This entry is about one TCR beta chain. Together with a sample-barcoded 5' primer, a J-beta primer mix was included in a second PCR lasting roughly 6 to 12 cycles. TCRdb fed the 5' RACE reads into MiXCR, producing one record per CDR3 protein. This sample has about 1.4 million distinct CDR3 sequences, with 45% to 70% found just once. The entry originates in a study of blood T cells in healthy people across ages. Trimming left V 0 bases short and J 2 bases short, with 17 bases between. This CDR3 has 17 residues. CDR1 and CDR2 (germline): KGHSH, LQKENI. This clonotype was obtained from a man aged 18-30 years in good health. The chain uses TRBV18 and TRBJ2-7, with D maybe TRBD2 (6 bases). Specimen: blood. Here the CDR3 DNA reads TGTGCCAGCTCACCACCGGCGTTAGCGGAGCTTCCCTACGAGCAGTACTTC. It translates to CASSPPALAELPYEQYF.